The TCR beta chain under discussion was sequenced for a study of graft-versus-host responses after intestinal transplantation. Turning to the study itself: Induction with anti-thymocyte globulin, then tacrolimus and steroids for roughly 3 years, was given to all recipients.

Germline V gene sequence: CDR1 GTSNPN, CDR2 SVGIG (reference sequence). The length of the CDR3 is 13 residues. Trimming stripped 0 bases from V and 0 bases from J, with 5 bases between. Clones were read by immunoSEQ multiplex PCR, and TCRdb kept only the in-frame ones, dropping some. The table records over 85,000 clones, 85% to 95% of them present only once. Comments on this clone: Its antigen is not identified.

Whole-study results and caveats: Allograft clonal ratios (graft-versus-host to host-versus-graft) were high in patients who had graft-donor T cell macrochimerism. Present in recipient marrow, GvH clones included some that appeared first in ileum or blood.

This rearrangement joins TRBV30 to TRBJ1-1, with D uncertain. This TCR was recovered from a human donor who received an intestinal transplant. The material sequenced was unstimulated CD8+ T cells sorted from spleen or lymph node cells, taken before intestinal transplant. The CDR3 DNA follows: TGTGCCTGGAGTGTGGCTCTGAACACTGAAGCTTTCTTT. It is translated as CAWSVALNTEAFF.